This paragraph covers one T cell receptor beta chain sequence. This sample was taken from a study of blood T cell repertoires in COVID-19. In the authors' methods: Cell counts per sample came from amplifying reference gene primers. Sequencing used immunoSEQ multiplex PCR; TCRdb keeps in-frame clones, though not all of them. V and J calls and clone size are those listed in that table; D and trimming were worked out from the DNA. The data contain more than 200,000 clones, approximately 90% of them singletons. V dropped 2 bases and J dropped 8; count of bases not matched to a gene: 7. The CDR3 length is 16 residues. Looked up from germline, CDR1 is LGHNA and CDR2 is YNFKEQ.

This sequence joins TRBV4-2 and TRBJ1-6, with 9 bases lining up with TRBD1. Material: PBMCs or T cells enriched from blood (not recorded which). The receptor comes from a middle-aged man who had recovered from COVID-19. The CDR3 nucleotides read TGTGCCAGCAGCCAACGGAAAGACAGGGGGGATTCACCCCTCCACTTT. Translation gives CASSQRKDRGDSPLHF.